Included here is one T cell receptor (beta chain) sequence, with context. This entry is derived from a study of PD-L1 blockade in urothelial cancer. Across the whole study: Patients started atezolizumab around 2014, 1,200 mg intravenously every 3 weeks. Among blood samples, the median T cell count was about 130,000.

Germline V gene lookup returns CDR1 KGHSH and CDR2 LQKENI. The V and J ends lost 5 bases and 4 bases respectively, with 15 bases between them. CDR3 length equals 15 residues. Profiling relied on immunoSEQ multiplex PCR, and the TCRdb table lists in-frame clones only, not all of them. The sample has around 70,000 clones, 84% seen once; the top ten hold about a tenth. Time point here: pretreatment peripheral blood. The rearrangement uses TRBV18 and TRBJ1-5, with D maybe TRBD1 (5 bases). The sequencing used PBMCs, collected around atezolizumab (anti-PD-L1) treatment. The receptor comes from a woman in her seventies with urothelial cancer. CDR3 nucleotide sequence: TGTGCCAGCTCATCAACGTCGGGGGGGAATCAGCCCCAGCATTTT. It yields the protein CASSSTSGGNQPQHF. The full variable domain, rest sourced from reference TRBV18 and TRBJ1-5, is NAGVMQNPRHLVRRRGQEARLRCSPMKGHSHVYWYRQLPEEGLKFMVYLQKENIIDESGMPKERFSAEFPKEGPSILRIQQVVRGDSAAYFCASSSTSGGNQPQHFGDGTRLSIL.